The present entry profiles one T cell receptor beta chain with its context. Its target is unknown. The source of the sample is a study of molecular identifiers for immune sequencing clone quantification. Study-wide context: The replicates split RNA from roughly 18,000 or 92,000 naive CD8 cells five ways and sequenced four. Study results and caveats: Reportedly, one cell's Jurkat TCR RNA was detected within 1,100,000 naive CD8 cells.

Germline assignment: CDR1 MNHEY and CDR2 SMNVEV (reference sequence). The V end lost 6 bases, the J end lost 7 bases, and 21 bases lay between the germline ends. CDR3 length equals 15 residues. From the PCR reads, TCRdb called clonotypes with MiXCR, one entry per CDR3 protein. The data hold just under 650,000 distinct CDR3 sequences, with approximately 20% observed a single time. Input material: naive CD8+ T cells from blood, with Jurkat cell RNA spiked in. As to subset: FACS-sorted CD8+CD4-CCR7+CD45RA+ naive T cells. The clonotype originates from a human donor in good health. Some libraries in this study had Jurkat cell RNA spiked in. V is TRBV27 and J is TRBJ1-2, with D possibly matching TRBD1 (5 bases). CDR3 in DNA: TGTGCCAGCAGACCCCAAGTGGCAGGGCCATTTGGCTACACCTTC. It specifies CASRPQVAGPFGYTF.